Shown below are 20 T cell receptor beta chains from a single sample sequenced in a study of T cells in Graves' hyperthyroidism and ophthalmopathy. There were TCR beta CDR3 regions amplified from RNA transcripts. The study used the HTBI primer set for a first-round RT-PCR of the TCR CDR3. TCRdb fed the multiplex PCR reads into MiXCR, producing one record per CDR3 protein. Of over 500,000 distinct CDR3 sequences in the sample, 15% to 20% were seen once. The source material was blood. These TCRs come from a woman aged 30 to 39 with Graves' ophthalmopathy.

Many counts were recorded for this clonotype. The chain employs TRBV3-1 and TRBJ1-3, with D tentatively TRBD1 (5 bases). V lost 2 bases and J 4 bases, leaving 6 bases between the germline ends. Germline V gives CDR1 LGHDT, CDR2 YNNKEL (reference sequence). There are 13 residues in the CDR3. CDR3 in amino acids: CASSQRGGNTIYF. DNA of the CDR3: TGTGCCAGCAGCCAAAGGGGAGGAAACACCATATATTTT.

V and J are TRBV30 and TRBJ2-7; tentatively, D is TRBD1 (6 bases). V was cut by 3 bases and J by 3 bases, with 12 bases left in between. The CDR3 sequence is 13 residues long. Germline V lookup: CDR1 GTSNPN, CDR2 SVGIG (reference sequence). The CDR3 reads CAWRPTGFYEQYF. CDR3 nucleotide sequence: TGTGCCTGGAGGCCAACAGGGTTCTACGAGCAGTACTTC. The full variable domain, rest sourced from reference TRBV30 and TRBJ2-7, is SQTIHQWPATLVQPVGSPLSLECTVEGTSNPNLYWYRQAAGRGLQLLFYSVGIGQISSEVPQNLSASRPQDRQFILSSKKLLLSDSGFYLCAWRPTGFYEQYFGPGTRLTVT.

This chain connects TRBV12-3 or TRBV12-4 to TRBJ2-7; TRBD1 agrees at 8 bases. The CDR3 is 14 residues long. Germline trimming cut 6 bases from V and 2 bases from J; bases unmatched to any gene: 6. The CDR3 reads CASRGTGLTYEQYF. The CDR3 bases are TGTGCCAGCAGGGGGACAGGACTGACCTACGAGCAGTACTTC.

A note on this clonotype: A much larger clone differs from this one at a single base, so this may be a read error. The chain uses TRBV6-9 and TRBJ1-2; TRBD1 might be the D (5 bases). V dropped 3 bases and J dropped 2 bases, with 10 bases sitting between them. Germline V gene lookup returns CDR1 MNHGY and CDR2 SVAAGI. This CDR3 is 14 amino acids long. The CDR3 is CASSYAGRNYGYTF. CDR3 bases: TGTGCCAGCAGTTACGCGGGACGGAACTATGGCTACACCTTC.

This clonotype was counted ten times or more. The V and J genes are TRBV18 and TRBJ2-3, with D maybe TRBD1 (6 bases). Germline CDR1 KGHSH, CDR2 LQKENI. Trimming pared 3 bases from V and 4 bases from J, leaving 11 bases between. This CDR3 is built from 14 residues. The CDR3 DNA reads as TGTGCCAGCTCACCGGCAGGGACATCAGATACGCAGTATTTT. Translated: CASSPAGTSDTQYF.

Of note for this clonotype: The junction differs from germline at one of its ends, possibly a read error. The V call is TRBV19, the J call TRBJ2-1, with a possible D match to TRBD1 (6 bases). The V gene's germline CDR1 is LNHDA and CDR2 SQIVND (reference sequence). The CDR3 sequence is 18 residues long. The CDR3, as DNA: TGTGCCAGTAGTATACGGGGTTGGAGGACAGTCTCCGACAATGAGCAGTTCTTC. Amino acid sequence: CASSIRGWRTVSDNEQFF.

This clonotype was seen many times. V gene TRBV3-1 combines with J gene TRBJ1-1, with 9 bases lining up with TRBD1. The CDR3 is made up of 15 amino acids. Germline lookup yields CDR1 LGHDT and CDR2 YNNKEL (reference sequence). Trimming at V came to 2 bases and at J to 8 bases, leaving 9 bases not matched to a gene. CDR3 protein: CASSQPDRGGGEAFF. For the CDR3, the DNA is TGTGCCAGCAGCCAACCGGACAGGGGAGGGGGAGAAGCTTTCTTT.

In its sample, this clonotype was seen many times. The V and J genes are TRBV7-9 and TRBJ2-5, with a weak D call TRBD1 (5 bases). CDR3 length: 14 residues. With 5 bases removed from V and 5 bases from J, the gap between germline ends came to 15 bases. Per germline, CDR1 SEHNR and CDR2 FQNEAQ (reference sequence). DNA for the CDR3: TGTGCCAGCAGCCCCTCCGGCAGGGTGGAGACCCAGTACTTC. This codes for CASSPSGRVETQYF.

This clonotype was counted ten times or more. The chain couples TRBV9 to TRBJ2-7; 7 positions match TRBD2. V was pared by 2 bases and J by 3 bases, with 5 bases of the junction left unmatched. This CDR3 has 14 amino acids. Per the germline V gene, CDR1 is SGDLS and CDR2 is YYNGEE. The CDR3 nucleotides are TGTGCCAGCAGCGTCAACGGGGGGAGCTACGAGCAGTACTTC. Encoded protein: CASSVNGGSYEQYF.

V usage is TRBV10-3 and J usage is TRBJ2-1; 10 bases are shared with TRBD2. From germline, CDR1 is ENHRY and CDR2 SYGVKD. J was trimmed by 5 bases and V by 2 bases; bases with no gene match: 6. CDR3 length: 16 residues. The CDR3 sequence: CAISEVRTSGNNEQFF. The CDR3 DNA reads TGTGCCATCAGTGAGGTTCGGACTAGCGGCAACAATGAGCAGTTCTTC.

This clonotype was detected many times. V usage is TRBV28 and J usage is TRBJ1-1; D is unclear. Germline V gene data show CDR1 as MDHEN and CDR2 as SYDVKM. This CDR3 is 13 amino acids long. V was trimmed by 7 bases and J by 1 base, leaving 10 bases between them. CDR3 amino acids: CASTTPRNTEAFF. CDR3 nucleotide sequence: TGTGCCAGCACCACCCCCAGGAACACTGAAGCTTTCTTT.

V gene TRBV6-2 or TRBV6-3 combines with J gene TRBJ2-7; possible D gene TRBD1, 5 bases. This CDR3 spans 17 amino acids. The V gene lost 0 bases and the J gene lost 0 bases, with 15 bases spanning the gap. From germline, CDR1 is MNHEY and CDR2 SVGEGT. CDR3 nucleotide sequence: TGTGCCAGCAGTTACTCGACTGGTAAGGACAACTCCTACGAGCAGTACTTC. This codes for CASSYSTGKDNSYEQYF.

This clonotype was observed a handful of times. V gene TRBV7-9 combines with J gene TRBJ2-7; D call uncertain. Germline V gene sequence: CDR1 SEHNR, CDR2 FQNEAQ (reference sequence). V was clipped by 5 bases and J by 0 bases, with 17 bases between them. There are 16 residues in the CDR3. The CDR3 DNA sequence: TGTGCCAGCAGCCGAATCATAAGTCGCGGCTCCTACGAGCAGTACTTC. Amino acid sequence: CASSRIISRGSYEQYF.

This clonotype turned up a few times. The chain recombines TRBV15 with TRBJ2-7, with TRBD1 identical over 8 bases. Germline lookup yields CDR1 LNHNV and CDR2 YYDKDF (reference sequence). The ends lost 0 bases at V and 4 bases at J; junction bases unmatched: 11. The CDR3 sequence is 17 residues long. The CDR3 coding sequence is TGTGCCACCAGCAGAGACCCCCCCGGCAGGGGGCCGTACGAGCAGTACTTC. Amino acids: CATSRDPPGRGPYEQYF.

This clonotype has ten or more counts. CDR3 protein: CASSPRGEETQYF. Here the CDR3 DNA reads TGTGCCAGCTCACCACGGGGGGAAGAGACCCAGTACTTC. This chain connects TRBV18 to TRBJ2-5; D possibly corresponds to TRBD2 (6 bases). With 1 base removed from V and 3 bases from J, the gap between germline ends came to 6 bases. The CDR3 is made up of 13 amino acids. From germline, CDR1 is KGHSH and CDR2 LQKENI.

This clonotype has ten or more counts. This sequence joins TRBV28 and TRBJ1-5; possibly TRBD1 for D (6 bases). The CDR3 sequence is 17 residues long. Per the germline V gene, CDR1 is MDHEN and CDR2 is SYDVKM. Trimming shortened V by 7 bases and J by 6 bases, and 25 bases separated the two germline ends. The CDR3: CASIRKAGEVLIQPQHF. In DNA, the CDR3 is TGTGCCAGCATCAGAAAGGCAGGGGAGGTGTTAATTCAGCCCCAGCATTTT.

The chain recombines TRBV14 with TRBJ2-7; D remains unclear. The V end was cut by 0 bases, the J end by 6 bases, with 9 bases between. Per the germline V gene, CDR1 is SGHDN and CDR2 is FVKESK. The CDR3 length is 13 residues. DNA of the CDR3: TGTGCCAGCAGCCAAGATTTCGGGTTCGAGCAGTACTTC. Its protein is CASSQDFGFEQYF. Supplemented by reference TRBV14 and TRBJ2-7, the full variable domain reads EAGVTQFPSHSVIEKGQTVTLRCDPISGHDNLYWYRRVMGKEIKFLLHFVKESKQDESGMPNNRFLAERTGGTYSTLKVQPAELEDSGVYFCASSQDFGFEQYFGPGTRLTVT.

This clonotype was seen a handful of times. This chain links TRBV7-2 with TRBJ1-6; D call uncertain. This CDR3 comprises 16 residues. CDR1 and CDR2 from the germline V gene are SGHTA and FQGNSA. V gave up 0 bases and J gave up 5 bases, with 11 bases separating them. The CDR3 DNA reads TGTGCCAGCAGCTTAGCGACGGGTTTCAATAATTCACCCCTCCACTTT. It is translated as CASSLATGFNNSPLHF.

This clonotype appeared many times. The chain combines TRBV12-3 or TRBV12-4 with TRBJ1-3; no firm D call. The V gene lost 6 bases and the J gene lost 0 bases, with 9 bases spanning the gap. The CDR3 length is 14 residues. The CDR3 DNA is TGTGCCAGCAGGGAGACGAGCTCTGGAAACACCATATATTTT. This encodes CASRETSSGNTIYF.

This clonotype was found many times. V and J are TRBV6-6 and TRBJ2-7; tentative D call: TRBD1 (6 bases). The CDR3 totals 15 residues. Trimming left V 2 bases short and J 6 bases short, with 17 bases between. Per germline, CDR1 MNHNY and CDR2 SVGAGI (reference sequence). CDR3: CASSYHQWDNVEQYF. The CDR3 coding sequence is TGTGCCAGCAGTTACCATCAGTGGGACAACGTCGAGCAGTACTTC.